This T cell receptor beta chain was captured by sequencing in a study of shared clonotypes between healthy human individuals. General study points: Generation probability values for non-shared clonotypes were lower than those for clonotypes shared by all four donors. There were few donors, and this limited the genetic and exposure-history diversity represented.

The naive CD8 population came from CD45RO-negative cells selected for CCR7, without terminally differentiated effector memory CD45RA+ cells. A word on this clone: The antigen is undetermined.

Assay execution took place at the deep level. Generated by immunoSEQ multiplex PCR, the TCRdb table keeps only in-frame clones and is missing some. The sample carries about 1,800,000 clones, just under 95% recorded once. The sequenced material came from naive CD8+ T cells sorted from blood. The sequence was obtained from a man aged 18 to 29 in good health.

In DNA form, the CDR3 reads TGTGCCTGGGGAATAGACCCCAACACTGAAGCTTTCTTT. It specifies CAWGIDPNTEAFF. The chain carries TRBV30 and TRBJ1-1, with unresolved D. Germline values: CDR1 GTSNPN, CDR2 SVGIG (reference sequence). The length of the CDR3 is 13 residues. Between the trimmed V and J ends, which lost 5 bases and 2 bases, there was a span of 12 bases.